The 18 T cell receptor beta chains below were found in one sample sequenced in a study of glioma-infiltrating T cells after dendritic cell vaccination. Here immunoSEQ multiplex PCR was the method, and the copy in TCRdb shows in-frame clones only, minus some. Of over 90,000 clones detected, approximately 80% appear once; the ten largest clones hold more than 10%. The material sequenced was blood, taken before dendritic cell vaccination. Receptor source: a human donor with glioblastoma.

V is TRBV11-3 and J is TRBJ1-6, with D hard to call. Trimming pared 5 bases from V and 7 bases from J, leaving 12 bases between. From germline, CDR1 is SGHNT and CDR2 YENEEA. This CDR3 spans 14 amino acids. CDR3 DNA sequence: TGTGCCAGCAGCCATTCTATTCGGAATTCACCCCTCCACTTT. This translates into CASSHSIRNSPLHF.

This clone was detected once. The V call is TRBV5-1, the J call TRBJ2-5, with 12 bases aligning to TRBD2. The CDR3 is 16 residues long. After removal of 4 bases from V and 1 base from J, the junction contained 5 bases not matched to a gene. In germline, CDR1 is SGHRS, CDR2 YFSETQ. CDR3 sequence: CASSPWTSGAQETQYF. CDR3 nucleotide sequence: TGCGCCAGCAGCCCATGGACTAGCGGGGCCCAAGAGACCCAGTACTTC.

This clone was seen once. The V call is TRBV5-4, the J call TRBJ1-2; D gene uncertain. Per germline, CDR1 SGHNT and CDR2 YYREEE (reference sequence). The length of the CDR3 is 13 residues. V was clipped by 1 base and J by 7 bases, with 11 bases between them. The CDR3 sequence is CASSLLAERGYTF. For the CDR3, the DNA is TGTGCCAGCAGCTTGTTGGCTGAGCGTGGCTACACCTTC. Filled out from reference TRBV5-4 and TRBJ1-2, the complete variable domain reads ETGVTQSPTHLIKTRGQQVTLRCSSQSGHNTVSWYQQALGQGPQFIFQYYREEENGRGNFPPRFSGLQFPNYSSELNVNALELDDSALYLCASSLLAERGYTFGSGTRLTVV.

CDR3 DNA: TGTGCCAGCAGTGGGGGGACATTACTAACCGGGGAGCTGTTTTTT. Translating it yields CASSGGTLLTGELFF. The rearrangement uses TRBV6-1 and TRBJ2-2; a possible D gene is TRBD1 (6 bases). Trimming stripped 4 bases from V and 5 bases from J, with 14 bases between. Per germline, CDR1 MNHNS and CDR2 SASEGT. The CDR3 extends over 15 amino acids.

This rearrangement joins TRBV27 to TRBJ2-3; no reliable D call. Deletions cut 6 bases from V and 0 bases from J, with 7 bases between. CDR1 is MNHEY and CDR2 is SMNVEV in the germline V gene (reference sequence). The CDR3 length is 13 residues. DNA of the CDR3: TGTGCCAGCAGACGAACTAGCACAGATACGCAGTATTTT. The encoded protein is CASRRTSTDTQYF.

The chain joins TRBV6-5 to TRBJ2-5; 8 bases agree with TRBD2. Germline CDR1 MNHEY, CDR2 SVGAGI. The CDR3 is 15 amino acids. V was clipped by 2 bases and J by 7 bases; unmatched bases: 9. CDR3: CASSYVRGEGGTQYF. In nucleotides, the CDR3 is TGTGCCAGCAGTTACGTGCGGGGGGAAGGTGGGACCCAGTACTTC.

The chain carries TRBV6-1 and TRBJ1-5; unclear D gene. Germline V gives CDR1 MNHNS, CDR2 SASEGT. Trimming pared 7 bases from V and 3 bases from J, leaving 10 bases between. There are 13 residues in the CDR3. The CDR3 protein is CASIRGTNQPQHF. CDR3 sequence (DNA): TGTGCCAGCATCCGGGGTACCAATCAGCCCCAGCATTTT.

The genes are TRBV19 and TRBJ1-1; the D is unclear. CDR1 and CDR2 from the germline V gene are LNHDA and SQIVND (reference sequence). Trimming removed 3 bases at V and 1 base at J, with 9 bases between. The length of the CDR3 is 14 residues. DNA of the CDR3: TGTGCCAGTAGTATGATCCAGGAGAACACTGAAGCTTTCTTT. Amino acids: CASSMIQENTEAFF.

Here the CDR3 DNA reads TGTGCCAGCAGCTTGGGACTAGCGGGGGCCCGCACAGATACGCAGTATTTT. This codes for CASSLGLAGARTDTQYF. The chain has TRBV7-2 and TRBJ2-3; 14 nucleotides line up with TRBD2. The germline V gene has CDR1 SGHTA and CDR2 FQGNSA. This CDR3 contains 17 residues. The trim removed 3 bases at V and 1 base at J, leaving 3 bases unmatched. The whole variable domain, remainder taken from reference TRBV7-2 and TRBJ2-3, is GAGVSQSPSNKVTEKGKDVELRCDPISGHTALYWYRQSLGQGLEFLIYFQGNSAPDKSGLPSDRFSAERTGGSVSTLTIQRTQQEDSAVYLCASSLGLAGARTDTQYFGPGTRLTVL.

The chain combines TRBV7-2 with TRBJ1-1, with D unresolved. The germline V gene has CDR1 SGHTA and CDR2 FQGNSA. Trimming pared 6 bases from V and 2 bases from J, leaving 13 bases between. CDR3 length equals 14 residues. The CDR3 loop is CASRERVTNTEAFF. Here the CDR3 DNA reads TGTGCCAGCAGAGAACGAGTAACCAACACTGAAGCTTTCTTT.

The rearrangement uses TRBV7-2 and TRBJ1-2; 7 nucleotides match TRBD1. Trimming took 4 bases from V and 4 from J; bases not matched to a gene: 6. Germline V gene lookup returns CDR1 SGHTA and CDR2 FQGNSA. The CDR3 runs to 14 residues. The CDR3 DNA reads TGTGCCAGCAGCTCGTCTTGGGACAGCTATGGCTACACCTTC. Its protein is CASSSSWDSYGYTF.

V usage is TRBV5-4 and J usage is TRBJ2-7, with TRBD1 identical over 9 bases. The V gene end was trimmed by 4 bases and the J gene end by 1 base; junction bases not matched to a gene: 18. The CDR3 has 19 residues. CDR1 and CDR2 from the germline V gene are SGHNT and YYREEE (reference sequence). Written as DNA, the CDR3 is TGTGCCAGCAGCCTGGAGCCCGGGACAGGGTTTTCGCGATCCTACGAGCAGTACTTC. Translating it yields CASSLEPGTGFSRSYEQYF.

The chain joins TRBV14 to TRBJ1-6; the D gene is possibly TRBD1 (5 bases). Germline CDR1 reads SGHDN; CDR2 reads FVKESK. The CDR3 consists of 14 residues. The germline V and J ends were trimmed by 0 bases and 9 bases, with 9 bases remaining between them. The CDR3 sequence is CASSQEGRASPLHF. CDR3 DNA: TGTGCCAGCAGCCAAGAAGGCAGGGCTTCACCCCTCCACTTT.

The gene calls are TRBV5-8 and TRBJ2-7; D uncertain. This CDR3 has 13 residues. Trimming left V 6 bases short and J 0 bases short, with 10 bases between. CDR1 SGHTS and CDR2 YDEGEE come from the germline V gene. CDR3 sequence (DNA): TGTGCCAGCACCCTCCCAGGCTCCTACGAGCAGTACTTC. It encodes CASTLPGSYEQYF.

V is TRBV18 and J is TRBJ2-5, with 13 bases matching TRBD2. The CDR3 is 16 residues long. The junction had 3 bases not matched to a gene; V was cut back by 1 base and J by 4 bases. Germline V gene data show CDR1 as KGHSH and CDR2 as LQKENI. CDR3 loop: CASSPQTSGGLETQYF. The CDR3 nucleotides are TGTGCCAGCTCACCACAGACTAGCGGGGGGTTAGAGACCCAGTACTTC.

The CDR3 DNA sequence: TGTGCCACCAGCAGAGAACTCCTGGACATGGAAATGTTCTCTTTGCATTTT. As protein: CATSRELLDMEMFSLHF. V and J are TRBV15 and TRBJ1-5, with a tentative D call TRBD1 (5 bases). Trimming cost V 0 bases and J 15 bases, with 27 bases left between them. The CDR3 loop spans 17 amino acids. Germline CDR1 and CDR2: LNHNV and YYDKDF (reference sequence). The full variable domain, in which reference TRBV15 and TRBJ1-5 provide the parts outside the CDR3, is DAMVIQNPRYQVTQFGKPVTLSCSQTLNHNVMYWYQQKSSQAPKLLFHYYDKDFNNEADTPDNFQSRRPNTSFCFLDIRSPGLGDTAMYLCATSRELLDMEMFSLHFGDGTRLSIL.

This chain links TRBV5-1 with TRBJ2-7; 7 bases fit TRBD1. Germline CDR1 and CDR2: SGHRS and YFSETQ. This CDR3 has 14 residues. Trimming at V came to 4 bases and at J to 2 bases, leaving 6 bases not matched to a gene. As DNA, the CDR3 is TGCGCCAGCAGCACCGGGACAGAACCCTACGAGCAGTACTTC. It yields the protein CASSTGTEPYEQYF. The full variable domain, rest sourced from reference TRBV5-1 and TRBJ2-7, is KAGVTQTPRYLIKTRGQQVTLSCSPISGHRSVSWYQQTPGQGLQFLFEYFSETQRNKGNFPGRFSGRQFSNSRSEMNVSTLELGDSALYLCASSTGTEPYEQYFGPGTRLTVT.

V gene TRBV5-1 combines with J gene TRBJ2-5; D is possibly TRBD1 (7 bases). The CDR3 contains 14 residues. V lost 0 bases, J lost 5 bases, and 11 bases lay in between. Germline V gene lookup returns CDR1 SGHRS and CDR2 YFSETQ. The CDR3 DNA is TGCGCCAGCAGCTTGGAATCAGGGGGGGAGACCCAGTACTTC. Its protein product is CASSLESGGETQYF.